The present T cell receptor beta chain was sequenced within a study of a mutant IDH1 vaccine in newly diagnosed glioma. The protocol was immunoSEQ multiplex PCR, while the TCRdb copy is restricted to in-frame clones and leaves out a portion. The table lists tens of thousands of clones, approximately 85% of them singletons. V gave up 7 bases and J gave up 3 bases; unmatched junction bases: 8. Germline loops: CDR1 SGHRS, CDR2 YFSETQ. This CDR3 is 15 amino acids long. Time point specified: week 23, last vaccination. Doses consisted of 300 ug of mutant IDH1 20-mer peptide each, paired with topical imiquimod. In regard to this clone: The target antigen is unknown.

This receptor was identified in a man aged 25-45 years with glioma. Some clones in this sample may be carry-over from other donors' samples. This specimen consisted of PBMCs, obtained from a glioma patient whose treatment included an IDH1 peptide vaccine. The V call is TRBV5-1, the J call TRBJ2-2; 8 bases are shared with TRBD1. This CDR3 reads CASGPGGWDTGELFF. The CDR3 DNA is TGCGCCAGCGGGCCAGGGGGCTGGGACACCGGGGAGCTGTTTTTT.